This T cell receptor (beta chain) was identified during a study of breast tumors, draining lymph nodes, adjacent tissues. TCRdb analysed the multiplex PCR reads with MiXCR anew, one entry per CDR3 protein. The sample yields about 63,000 distinct CDR3 sequences, 57% seen once. CDR1 and CDR2 (germline): MNHNY, SVGAGI (reference sequence). Trimming took 10 bases from V and 6 from J; bases not matched to a gene: 14. The CDR3 is 15 residues long. This chain connects TRBV6-6 to TRBJ2-7; the match to TRBD2 covers 11 bases. Input material: breast tumor tissue. This sequence originates from a female donor with breast cancer. Some clones in this sample may be carry-over from other donors' samples. For the CDR3, the DNA is TGTGCCATCAGCACGGGGACTAGCGGTAAGGGCGAGCAGTACTTC. Encoded protein: CAISTGTSGKGEQYF.